The T cell receptor beta chain under discussion was sequenced for a study of T cell repertoires in cytomegalovirus infection. On the study more broadly: Shared public TCR beta signatures pointed to both CMV infection and a matching HLA type.

The CDR3 has 12 residues. V shed 6 bases and J 6 bases; nucleotides not matched to a gene: 4. Germline-derived CDR1 and CDR2 are DFQATT and SNEGSKA (reference sequence). Findings and limits, study-wide: CMV-specific TCR beta clonotypes restricted by HLA-C were the ones dominating the ex vivo response.

For this clonotype: Its antigen is still unknown.

Using its own MiXCR run on the reads, TCRdb lists one record per CDR3 protein. The repertoire has just under 500,000 distinct CDR3 sequences, roughly a third of them found once; the top ten carry around a sixth. The sample here was cultured PBMCs, taken from culture after CMV antigen stimulation. The clonotype was recovered from a human donor in good health (CMV status not recorded). Some clones in this sample may be carry-over from other donors' samples. The chain links TRBV20-1 to TRBJ1-2, with 10 positions matching TRBD1. The CDR3 DNA reads as TGCAGTGCCCCAGGGACAGGGGATGGCTACACCTTC. Translation: CSAPGTGDGYTF.